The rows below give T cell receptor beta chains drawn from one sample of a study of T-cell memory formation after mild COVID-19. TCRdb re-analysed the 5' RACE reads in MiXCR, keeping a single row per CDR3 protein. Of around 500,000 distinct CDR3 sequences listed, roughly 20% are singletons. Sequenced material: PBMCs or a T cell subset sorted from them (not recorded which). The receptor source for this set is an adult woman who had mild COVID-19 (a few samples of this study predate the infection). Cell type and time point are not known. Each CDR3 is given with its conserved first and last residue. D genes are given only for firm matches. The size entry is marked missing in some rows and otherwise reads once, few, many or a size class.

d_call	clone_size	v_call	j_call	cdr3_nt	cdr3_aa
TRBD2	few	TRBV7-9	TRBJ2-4	TGTGCCAGCAGCTTATCGGCTAGCGGGAGAAACATTCAGTACTTC	CASSLSASGRNIQYF
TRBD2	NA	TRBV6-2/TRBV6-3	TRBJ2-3	TGTGCCAGCAGTTCCCACGCCGGGGGAGGGGATACGCAGTATTTT	CASSSHAGGGDTQYF
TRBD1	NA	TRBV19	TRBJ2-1	TGTGCCAGTACTGTCGGACAGGGGGCCTCCGGGTACAATGAGCAGTTCTTC	CASTVGQGASGYNEQFF
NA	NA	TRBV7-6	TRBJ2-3	TGTGCCAGCAGCGCAACGACGGGGTTGCGTGGGTATGCAGATACGCAGTATTTT	CASSATTGLRGYADTQYF
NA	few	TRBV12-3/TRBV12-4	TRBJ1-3	TGTGCCAGCAGCCCGGGGCCCAGCTCCGGAAACACCATATATTTT	CASSPGPSSGNTIYF
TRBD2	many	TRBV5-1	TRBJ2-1	TGCGCCAGCAGCCCTATAGCGGGAGGATCATTCGATGAGCAGTTCTTC	CASSPIAGGSFDEQFF
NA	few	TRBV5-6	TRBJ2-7	TGTGCCAGCAGCTTGTTCGGTGGGGGCAGCGGCTACGAGCAGTACTTC	CASSLFGGGSGYEQYF
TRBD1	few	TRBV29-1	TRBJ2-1	TGCAGCGTCTCCCCTGGGACAGGGCGGCAGTTCTTC	CSVSPGTGRQFF
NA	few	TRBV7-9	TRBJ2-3	TGTGCCAGCAGCTTCTTCGGGGCGGATACGCAGTATTTT	CASSFFGADTQYF
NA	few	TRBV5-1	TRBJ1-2	TGCGCCAGCAGCTTGGGACCAGACGCGAGCTACACCTTC	CASSLGPDASYTF
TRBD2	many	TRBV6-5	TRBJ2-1	TGTGCCAGCAGTCAACTAGCGGGAGGGTTCAATGAGCAGTTCTTC	CASSQLAGGFNEQFF
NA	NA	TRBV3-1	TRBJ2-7	TGTGCCAGCAGCCACGGACAGCCTGCCTCCTACGAGCAGTACTTC	CASSHGQPASYEQYF
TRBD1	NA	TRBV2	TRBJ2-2	TGTGCCAGCAGCCCTACCGGGACAGTCAACACCGGGGAGCTGTTTTTT	CASSPTGTVNTGELFF
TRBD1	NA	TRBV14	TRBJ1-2	TGTGCCAGCAGCCAAGCCCGGACAGGGAGGGGCTACACCTTC	CASSQARTGRGYTF
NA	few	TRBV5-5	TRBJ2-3	TGTGCCAGCAGCTTGGAATGGGGCTCAGATACGCAGTATTTT	CASSLEWGSDTQYF
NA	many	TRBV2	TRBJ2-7	TGTGCCAGCAAGAAGGAGGTAGATTCCGCCTCCTACGAGCAGTACTTC	CASKKEVDSASYEQYF
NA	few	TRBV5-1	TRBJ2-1	TGCGCCAGCAGCTTTCCAGCCACAGAGCAGTTCTTC	CASSFPATEQFF
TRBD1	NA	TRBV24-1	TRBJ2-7	TGTGCCACCAGTGATTCCGGGACAGGGAGTAACGAGCAGTACTTC	CATSDSGTGSNEQYF
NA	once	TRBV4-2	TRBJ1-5	TGTGCCAGCAGCCAAGATACGGCAGCATATAGCAATCAGCCCCAGCATTTT	CASSQDTAAYSNQPQHF
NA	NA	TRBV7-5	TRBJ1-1	NA	CISVPEASDRGYTEAFF
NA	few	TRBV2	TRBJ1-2	TGTGCCAGACGACAGGTCGGCTACTATGGCTACACCTTC	CARRQVGYYGYTF
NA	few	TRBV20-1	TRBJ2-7	TGCAGTGCTAGAGATTCCCATAAGAATTACGAGCAGTACTTC	CSARDSHKNYEQYF
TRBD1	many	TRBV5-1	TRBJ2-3	TGCGCCAGCAGCTTACAGGGGCAAATCACAGATACGCAGTATTTT	CASSLQGQITDTQYF
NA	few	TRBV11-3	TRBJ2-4	TGTGCCAGCAGCCGAGCGCGGGGTGAGAACATTCAGTACTTC	CASSRARGENIQYF
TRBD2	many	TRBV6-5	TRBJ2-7	TGTGCCAGCAGCAGTAGCGGGCGCTCCTACGAGCAGTACTTC	CASSSSGRSYEQYF
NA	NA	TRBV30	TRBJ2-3	TGTGCCTGGAGCTACTATAATTCAGATACGCAGTATTTT	CAWSYYNSDTQYF
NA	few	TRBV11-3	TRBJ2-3	TGTGCCAGCAGCTTAGCGGGGATCTACGATACGCAGTATTTT	CASSLAGIYDTQYF
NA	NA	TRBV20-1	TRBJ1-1	TGCAGTCCCACACAGGAGAACACTGAAGCTTTCTTT	CSPTQENTEAFF
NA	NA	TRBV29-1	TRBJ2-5	TGCAGCGTTGAAAGGCCTTTTGGGGAGGGGGAAGAGACCCAGTACTTC	CSVERPFGEGEETQYF
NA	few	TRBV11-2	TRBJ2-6	TGTGCCAGCAGCGAGAACCCGCTTAGCCAGTTATTGGGCGGGGCCAACGTCCTGACTTTC	CASSENPLSQLLGGANVLTF
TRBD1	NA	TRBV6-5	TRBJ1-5	TGTGCCAGCAGTACACAGGGGGGGTTCAATCAGCCCCAGCATTTT	CASSTQGGFNQPQHF
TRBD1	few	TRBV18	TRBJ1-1	TGTGCCAGCTCAAGCAATCGACAGGGAGTGAACACTGAAGCTTTCTTT	CASSSNRQGVNTEAFF
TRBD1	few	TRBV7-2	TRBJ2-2	TGTGCCAGCAGCTTAGTTGCAGGGGGGAACACCGGGGAGCTGTTTTTT	CASSLVAGGNTGELFF
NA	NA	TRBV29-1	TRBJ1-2	TGCAGCGTTGAACTTATCCGGTCTAATGGCTACACCTTC	CSVELIRSNGYTF
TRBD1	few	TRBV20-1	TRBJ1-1	TGCAGTGCTTGGAGGGTGGGTTTCCGACAGGGGGAAACTGAAGCTTTCTTT	CSAWRVGFRQGETEAFF
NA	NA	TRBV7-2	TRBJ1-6	TGTGCCAGCAGCTTAGACAGGCATTCACCCCTCCACTTT	CASSLDRHSPLHF
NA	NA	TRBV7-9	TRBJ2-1	TGTGCCAGCAGCTTAAAGGAAGGGTATATCGCAGTTTCCTACAATGAGCAGTTCTTC	CASSLKEGYIAVSYNEQFF
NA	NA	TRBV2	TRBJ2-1	TGTGCCAGCAGTGAAGGGAGGGGCCAGGTATACAATGAGCAGTTCTTC	CASSEGRGQVYNEQFF
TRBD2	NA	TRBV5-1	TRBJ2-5	TGCGCCAGCAGCTCATCACCTCTAGCGGGAGCGAAAGAGACCCAGTACTTC	CASSSSPLAGAKETQYF
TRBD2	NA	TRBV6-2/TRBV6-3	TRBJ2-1	TGTGCCAGCAAGCCTAGCGGGAGCACTGGGTGGTTCTTC	CASKPSGSTGWFF
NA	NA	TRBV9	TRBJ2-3	TGTGCCAGCAGCGAAAGCGCTCCTAGCACAGATACGCAGTATTTT	CASSESAPSTDTQYF
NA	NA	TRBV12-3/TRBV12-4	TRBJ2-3	TGTGCCAGCAGAAGGGACGCCACAGATACGCAGTATTTT	CASRRDATDTQYF
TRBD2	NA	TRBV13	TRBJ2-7	TGTGCCAGCAGACTAGCGGGGGGTTCCTACGAGCAGTACTTC	CASRLAGGSYEQYF
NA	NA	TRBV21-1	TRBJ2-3	TGTGCCAGCAGCAAACAGGCAGACCTTGGGACAGATACGCAGTATTTT	CASSKQADLGTDTQYF
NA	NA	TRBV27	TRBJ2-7	TGTGCCAGCAGTTGGGGGATGGGGGCCTACGAGCAGTACTTC	CASSWGMGAYEQYF
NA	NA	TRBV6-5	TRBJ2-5	TGTGCCAGCAGTTACAGCGGCCGGGAGACCCAGTACTTC	CASSYSGRETQYF
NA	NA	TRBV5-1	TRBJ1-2	TGCGCCAGCAGCTTGTCCCCCCCGGGTGTTGGGAACTATGGCTACACCTTC	CASSLSPPGVGNYGYTF
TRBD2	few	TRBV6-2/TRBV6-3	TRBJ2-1	TGTGCCAGTATGGAGGTAGCGGGATACAATGAGCAGTTCTTC	CASMEVAGYNEQFF
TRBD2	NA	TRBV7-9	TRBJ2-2	TGTGCCAGCAGCTTCCCCAATGCCTGGGGGGGCACCGGGGAGCTGTTTTTT	CASSFPNAWGGTGELFF
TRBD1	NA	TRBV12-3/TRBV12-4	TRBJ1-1	TGTGCCAGCATCGAAGGGGGCGGTGAAGCTTTCTTT	CASIEGGGEAFF
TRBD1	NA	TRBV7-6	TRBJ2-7	TGTGCCAGCAGCTTGTTAGGACAGGGGGACTCCTACGAGCAGTACTTC	CASSLLGQGDSYEQYF
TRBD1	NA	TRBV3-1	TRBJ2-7	TGTGCCAGCAGCTTCGGGACAGGGGCCGGCTACGAGCAGTACTTC	CASSFGTGAGYEQYF
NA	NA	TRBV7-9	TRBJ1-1	TGTGCCAGCAGCTTGAATAGCCTGGGTAGATCAGGAACTGAAGCTTTCTTT	CASSLNSLGRSGTEAFF
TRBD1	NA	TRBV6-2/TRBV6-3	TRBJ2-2	TGTGCCAGCAGTTATAATTTCCGGACAGGGGCTATCACCGGGGAGCTGTTTTTT	CASSYNFRTGAITGELFF
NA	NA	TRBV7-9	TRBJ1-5	TGTGCCAGCAGCCCTACAGGGACTCCCCAGCCCCAGCATTTT	CASSPTGTPQPQHF
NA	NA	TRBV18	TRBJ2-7	TGTGCCACCTCCGGGGTGTCCTACGAGCAGTACTTC	CATSGVSYEQYF
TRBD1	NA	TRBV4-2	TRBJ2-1	TGTGCCAGCAGCCAGACAGGGGACAATGAGCAGTTCTTC	CASSQTGDNEQFF